This T cell receptor beta chain was captured in a study of blood T cell repertoires in COVID-19. The CDR3 totals 18 residues. Trimming at V came to 4 bases and at J to 0 bases, leaving 14 bases not matched to a gene. Per the germline V gene, CDR1 is LNHDA and CDR2 is SQIVND (reference sequence). The method was immunoSEQ multiplex PCR; TCRdb's version includes in-frame clones alone and lacks a portion of them. The table has some 140,000 clones, about 90% seen once; the top ten hold 0.55%. The chain recombines TRBV19 with TRBJ1-1, with 7 bases lining up with TRBD1. The clonotype was recovered from a man over 45 with acute or convalescent COVID-19. Sequenced input: peripheral blood. CDR3 loop: CASSTNRAGGIMNTEAFF. CDR3 DNA sequence: TGTGCCAGTAGTACAAACAGGGCAGGGGGGATCATGAACACTGAAGCTTTCTTT.